What follows is one TCR beta chain and its context. What it binds is not known. This CDR3 is built from 20 residues. Germline trimming cut 0 bases from V and 3 bases from J; bases unmatched to any gene: 12. Per germline, CDR1 SGDLS and CDR2 YYNGEE. The sample comes from a study of cytomegalovirus exposure and HLA in healthy donors. For the study at large: In an earlier analysis, 95 million to 140 million unique TCR beta sequences were found from some 200 million T cells. Findings and caveats of the study: Likely technical artifact: a cluster of highly shared sequence variants. As a later analysis showed, a missense DCLRE1C variant was linked to trimming of TCR beta V- and J-genes.

The PCR used 60 Vbeta and 13 Jbeta primers. Measured with immunoSEQ multiplex PCR; TCRdb has only the in-frame clones, and not every one. Here the sample spans around 91,000 clones, about three quarters being singletons. This sequence originates from a male donor in good health and CMV-seropositive. This rearrangement joins TRBV9 to TRBJ2-2, with 12 bases lining up with TRBD2. Source material: PBMCs. CDR3 sequence reads: CASSVALASGGAGDTGELFF. CDR3 coding DNA: TGTGCCAGCAGCGTAGCTCTTGCTAGCGGGGGGGCCGGGGACACCGGGGAGCTGTTTTTT.